The 14 T cell receptor beta chains in this list originate from one sample, sequenced in a study of identical twins. TCRdb re-analysed the 5' RACE reads in MiXCR, keeping a single row per CDR3 protein. The table has some 500,000 distinct CDR3 sequences, approximately 14% seen once. Another study also made use of these data, one on yellow fever vaccine responses in identical twins.

Input material: CD4+ T cells sorted from blood. The source of these receptors is a woman between 18 and 30 years old in good health.

This clonotype was seen only a few times. The CDR3 reads CASSPGQNTQYF. The CDR3 nucleotides read TGTGCCAGCAGCCCAGGCCAGAATACGCAGTATTTT. The rearrangement joins TRBV7-8 to TRBJ2-3; no clear D gene. In germline, CDR1 is SGHVS, CDR2 FQNEAQ. CDR3 size: 12 residues. The V and J ends lost 5 bases and 7 bases respectively, with 10 bases between them.

The chain couples TRBV7-2 to TRBJ2-1; TRBD2 is a possible D gene (6 bases). Per the germline V gene, CDR1 is SGHTA and CDR2 is FQGNSA. V shed 5 bases and J shed 7 bases, with 15 bases lying between them. This CDR3 contains 14 residues. The CDR3 bases are TGTGCCAGCAGCCCGGACGGAGGGAGGAATGAGCAGTTCTTC. Its protein product is CASSPDGGRNEQFF.

The chain employs TRBV12-3 or TRBV12-4 and TRBJ2-7; TRBD2 matches 8 bases. CDR3 length: 14 amino acids. J lost 2 bases, V lost 5 bases, and 5 bases had no gene match. The CDR3 spells CASSRSGSTYEQYF. In nucleotides, the CDR3 is TGTGCCAGCAGTAGAAGCGGGAGCACCTACGAGCAGTACTTC.

There are many counts of this clonotype. The J gene is TRBJ2-1, the V gene TRBV7-9, with 8 bases that match TRBD2. Trimming cost V 1 base and J 8 bases; bases outside gene matches: 10. The CDR3 is made up of 16 amino acids. Germline CDR1 and CDR2: SEHNR and FQNEAQ (reference sequence). CDR3 loop: CASSLDRVGGEDEQFF. The CDR3 region has the DNA TGTGCCAGCAGCTTAGATCGGGTCGGGGGGGAAGATGAGCAGTTCTTC.

This clonotype was observed a handful of times. The V call is TRBV7-6, the J call TRBJ2-2, with 7 positions matching TRBD1. Germline V gene lookup returns CDR1 SGHVS and CDR2 FNYEAQ. V was pared by 2 bases and J by 4 bases, with 7 bases of the junction left unmatched. This CDR3 comprises 16 residues. This CDR3 reads CASSLFLTGVTGELFF. The DNA for the CDR3 is TGTGCCAGCAGCTTATTTTTAACAGGGGTCACCGGGGAGCTGTTTTTT.

In its sample, this clonotype was seen a few times. The chain is built from TRBV5-1 and TRBJ2-3, with 11 bases matching TRBD2. This CDR3 is built from 16 residues. In germline, CDR1 is SGHRS, CDR2 YFSETQ. The V gene end was trimmed by 0 bases and the J gene end by 3 bases; junction bases not matched to a gene: 3. The CDR3 loop reads CASSLEVAGGTDTQYF. CDR3 nucleotides: TGCGCCAGCAGCTTGGAAGTAGCGGGAGGGACAGATACGCAGTATTTT.

This clonotype has only a few counts. This chain joins TRBV28 and TRBJ1-4; no definite D call. V shed 5 bases and J shed 4 bases, with 14 bases lying between them. The CDR3 is 15 amino acids. Looked up from germline, CDR1 is MDHEN and CDR2 is SYDVKM. The CDR3 loop reads CASSAPRNGNEKLFF. CDR3 nucleotide sequence: TGTGCCAGCAGTGCCCCCCGGAACGGTAATGAAAAACTGTTTTTT.

The gene calls are TRBV12-3 or TRBV12-4 and TRBJ2-7, with D uncertain. The CDR3 is 14 residues long. The V end lost 3 bases, the J end lost 4 bases, and 13 bases lay between the germline ends. The CDR3 region has the DNA TGTGCCAGCAGTTTTTCTGGCTTACCTTACGAGCAGTACTTC. Its protein is CASSFSGLPYEQYF.

This clonotype was seen ten or more times. Mismatch with germline at one junction end may stem from a read error. The rearrangement joins TRBV7-2 to TRBJ2-7; perhaps D is TRBD1 or TRBD2 (7 bases each). CDR1 SGHTA and CDR2 FQGNSA come from the germline V gene. This CDR3 comprises 13 residues. The CDR3, as DNA: TGCGCCAGCAGCCTCCAGGGGGGGTACGAGCAGTACTTC. This translates into CASSLQGGYEQYF. Filled out from reference TRBV7-2 and TRBJ2-7, the complete variable domain reads GAGVSQSPSNKVTEKGKDVELRCDPISGHTALYWYRQSLGQGLEFLIYFQGNSAPDKSGLPSDRFSAERTGGSVSTLTIQRTQQEDSAVYLCASSLQGGYEQYFGPGTRLTVT.

The J gene is TRBJ2-1, the V gene TRBV14, with TRBD2 matching 9 bases. CDR1 is SGHDN and CDR2 is FVKESK in the germline V gene. The junction had 5 bases not matched to a gene; V was cut back by 1 base and J by 4 bases. The CDR3 sequence is 16 residues long. CDR3 in DNA: TGTGCCAGCAGCCAAGTGGCGGGAGGGCTTTACAATGAGCAGTTCTTC. Translated: CASSQVAGGLYNEQFF.

This clonotype has a count of ten or more. The J gene is TRBJ2-1, the V gene TRBV7-2; the match to TRBD2 covers 10 bases. CDR3 length: 15 amino acids. With 6 bases clipped from V and 9 bases from J, the junction kept 11 bases outside the gene matches. CDR1 and CDR2 (germline): SGHTA, FQGNSA. The CDR3 sequence is CASSPPSLAGVEQFF. The CDR3 coding sequence is TGTGCCAGCAGTCCTCCTAGCCTAGCGGGAGTTGAGCAGTTCTTC.

This clonotype was detected only a few times. The V and J genes are TRBV7-2 and TRBJ2-3; D ambiguous. The CDR3 extends over 12 amino acids. Looked up from germline, CDR1 is SGHTA and CDR2 is FQGNSA. V was cut by 5 bases and J by 2 bases, with 5 bases left in between. CDR3: CASSRITDTQYF. Written as DNA, the CDR3 is TGTGCCAGCAGCCGAATCACAGATACGCAGTATTTT.

This clonotype was seen only a few times. This chain connects TRBV5-1 to TRBJ1-3; D uncertain. Trimming removed 3 bases at V and 3 bases at J, with 7 bases between. The CDR3 runs 13 residues. Looked up from germline, CDR1 is SGHRS and CDR2 is YFSETQ. This CDR3 reads CASSSSDGNTIYF. CDR3 DNA sequence: TGCGCCAGCAGCTCTTCCGATGGAAACACCATATATTTT.

This chain joins TRBV20-1 and TRBJ2-5, with TRBD1 identical over 10 bases. The CDR3 is 13 amino acids. Germline V CDR1 and CDR2: DFQATT, SNEGSKA (reference sequence). The J segment lost 5 bases and the V segment lost 6 bases, leaving 6 bases of the junction unmatched. The CDR3 loop reads CSADRGPGETQYF. CDR3 nucleotide sequence: TGCAGTGCCGACAGGGGGCCCGGGGAGACCCAGTACTTC.